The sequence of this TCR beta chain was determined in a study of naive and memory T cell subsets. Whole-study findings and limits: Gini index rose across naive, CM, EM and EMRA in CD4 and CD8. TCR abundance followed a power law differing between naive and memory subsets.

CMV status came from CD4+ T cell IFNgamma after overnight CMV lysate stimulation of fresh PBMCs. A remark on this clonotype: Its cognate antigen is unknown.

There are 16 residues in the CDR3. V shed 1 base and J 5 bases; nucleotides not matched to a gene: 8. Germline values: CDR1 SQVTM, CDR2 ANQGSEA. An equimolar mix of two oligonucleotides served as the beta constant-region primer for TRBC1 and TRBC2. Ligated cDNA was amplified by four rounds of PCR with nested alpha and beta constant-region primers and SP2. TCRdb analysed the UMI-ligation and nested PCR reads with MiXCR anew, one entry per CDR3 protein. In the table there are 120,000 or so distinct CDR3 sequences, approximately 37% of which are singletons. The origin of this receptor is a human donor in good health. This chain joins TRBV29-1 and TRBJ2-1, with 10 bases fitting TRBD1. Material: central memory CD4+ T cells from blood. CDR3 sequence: CSVEGLGDRGDNEQFF. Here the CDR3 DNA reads TGCAGCGTTGAAGGTTTAGGGGACAGGGGCGACAATGAGCAGTTCTTC.